This T cell receptor beta chain derives from a study of OX40 agonist ivuxolimab in advanced cancers. For the study at large: Partial responses were observed in three patients, of whom one had hepatocellular carcinoma and two had cutaneous melanoma.

Using immunoSEQ multiplex PCR, the repertoire was profiled, and TCRdb retains in-frame clones only, with some absent. The data contain 9,000 to 13,000 clones, more than 60% of them singletons. Blood sampling took place at baseline, cycle 4 day 1, and cycle 7 day 1. V dropped 0 bases and J dropped 3 bases, with 11 bases sitting between them. This CDR3 spans 14 amino acids. Germline CDR1 and CDR2: GTSNPN and SVGIG (reference sequence). A few counts support this clone. The sample consisted of CD4+ or CD8+ T cells sorted from blood, taken in a trial of the OX40 agonist ivuxolimab. This sequence joins TRBV30 and TRBJ1-2; D uncertain. This TCR derives from an adult with an advanced solid tumor such as melanoma, head and neck, liver or kidney cancer. The DNA of the CDR3 is TGTGCCTGGAGTGTACTTTTAGCGGACTATGGCTACACCTTC. It encodes CAWSVLLADYGYTF. Combining the CDR3 with reference TRBV30 and TRBJ1-2 gives the whole variable domain SQTIHQWPATLVQPVGSPLSLECTVEGTSNPNLYWYRQAAGRGLQLLFYSVGIGQISSEVPQNLSASRPQDRQFILSSKKLLLSDSGFYLCAWSVLLADYGYTFGSGTRLTVV.